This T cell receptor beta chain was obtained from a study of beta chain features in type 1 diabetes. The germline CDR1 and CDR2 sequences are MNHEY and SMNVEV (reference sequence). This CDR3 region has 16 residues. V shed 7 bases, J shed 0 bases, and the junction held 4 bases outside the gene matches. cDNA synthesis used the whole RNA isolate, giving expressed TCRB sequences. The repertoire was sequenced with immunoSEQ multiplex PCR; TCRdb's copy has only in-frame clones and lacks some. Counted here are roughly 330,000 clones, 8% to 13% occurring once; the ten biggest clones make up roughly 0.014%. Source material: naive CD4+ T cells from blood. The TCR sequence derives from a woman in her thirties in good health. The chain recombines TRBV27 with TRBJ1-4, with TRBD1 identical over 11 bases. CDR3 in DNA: TGTGCCAGCAAACCGGGACAGGGGGCAACTAATGAAAAACTGTTTTTT. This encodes CASKPGQGATNEKLFF.